These 4 T cell receptor beta chains share one sample of origin, sequenced in a study of cytomegalovirus exposure and HLA in healthy donors. The PCR contained 60 Vbeta and 13 Jbeta primers. The assay was immunoSEQ multiplex PCR, and TCRdb's table has in-frame clones only and misses some. The sample consists of about 140,000 clones, approximately 83% of them appearing once. Input material: PBMCs. The receptors derive from a man aged 35-49 years in good health and CMV-seropositive.

This clone was counted a single time. The gene calls are TRBV4-1 and TRBJ2-3; 7 bases are shared with TRBD1. CDR3 length equals 15 residues. V lost 5 bases and J lost 1; bases outside the gene matches: 6. Per the germline V gene, CDR1 is MGHRA and CDR2 is YSYEKL. DNA for the CDR3: TGCGCCAGCAGCGCAGGGGGTATGGGCACAGATACGCAGTATTTT. Translating it yields CASSAGGMGTDTQYF.

The chain combines TRBV4-2 with TRBJ2-1; TRBD2 matches at 8 bases. The V gene end was trimmed by 3 bases and the J gene end by 5 bases; junction bases not matched to a gene: 9. The CDR3 is 16 residues long. Germline V CDR1 and CDR2: LGHNA, YNFKEQ. CDR3 in DNA: TGTGCCAGCAGCCAGAACGGCTTTAGCGGGAACAATGAGCAGTTCTTC. Protein product: CASSQNGFSGNNEQFF.

The chain has TRBV5-6 and TRBJ2-5; D not resolved. The CDR3 runs to 15 residues. The germline V and J ends were trimmed by 2 bases and 3 bases, with 14 bases remaining between them. Germline lookup yields CDR1 SGHDT and CDR2 YYEEEE. CDR3 DNA sequence: TGTGCCAGCAGCTTCTGGTACCGCGGTAAAGAGACCCAGTACTTC. Its translation: CASSFWYRGKETQYF.

The chain joins TRBV7-3 to TRBJ2-7; the match to TRBD2 covers 7 bases. Trimming removed 3 bases from V and 2 bases from J; junction bases left unmatched: 7. The CDR3 extends over 15 amino acids. In germline, CDR1 is SGHTA, CDR2 FQGTGA. The chain's CDR3 is CASSFEAGYPYEQYF. The CDR3, as DNA: TGTGCCAGCAGCTTCGAAGCGGGGTATCCCTACGAGCAGTACTTC.